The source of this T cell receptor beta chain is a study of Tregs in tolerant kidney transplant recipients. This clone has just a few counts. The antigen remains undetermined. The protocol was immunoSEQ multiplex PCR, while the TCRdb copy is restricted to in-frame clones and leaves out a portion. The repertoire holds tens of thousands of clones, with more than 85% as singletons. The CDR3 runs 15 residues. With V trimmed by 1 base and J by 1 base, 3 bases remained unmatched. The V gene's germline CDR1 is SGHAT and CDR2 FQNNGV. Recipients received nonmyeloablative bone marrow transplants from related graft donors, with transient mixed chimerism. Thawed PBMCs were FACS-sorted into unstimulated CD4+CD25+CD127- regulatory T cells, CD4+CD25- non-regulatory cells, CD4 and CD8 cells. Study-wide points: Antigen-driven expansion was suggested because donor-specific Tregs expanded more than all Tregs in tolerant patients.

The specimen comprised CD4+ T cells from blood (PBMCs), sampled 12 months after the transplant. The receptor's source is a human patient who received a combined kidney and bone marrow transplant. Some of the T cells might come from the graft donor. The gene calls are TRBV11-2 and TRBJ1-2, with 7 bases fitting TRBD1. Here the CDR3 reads CASSLGQGFNYGYTF. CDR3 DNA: TGTGCCAGCAGCTTAGGACAGGGATTTAACTATGGCTACACCTTC.